The 31 T cell receptor beta chains listed next were all sequenced from one sample in a study of blood T cells in healthy people across ages (dated by TCRdb to the mid-2010s). Libraries were prepared through 5' RACE. The sample was run on an Illumina HiSeq 2500. The second PCR ran for about 6 to 12 cycles and used a J-beta primer mix along with a sample-barcoded 5' primer. The public sequencing data were trimmed at Q25 with fastp and processed into clonotypes with MiXCR by TCRdb, which kept only in-frame beta chains. Duplicate CDR3 protein sequences are folded into a single record with the most common DNA and genes. The sample contains some 1.1 million distinct CDR3 sequences, more than 30% of them found a single time. Around 13% of the sample is in the top ten clones. Sequenced: blood. The receptor set was obtained from a man between 18 and 35 years old in good health.

This clonotype turned up a few times. This chain joins TRBV20-1 and TRBJ1-1; D is perhaps TRBD1 (5 bases). Germline V gene data show CDR1 as DFQATT and CDR2 as SNEGSKA (reference sequence). With 3 bases removed from V and 1 base from J, the gap between germline ends came to 15 bases. This CDR3 has 15 residues. The CDR3 sequence is CSASRSGVGNTEAFF. The CDR3 coding sequence is TGCAGTGCTAGTCGTTCGGGGGTAGGGAACACTGAAGCTTTCTTT.

This clonotype was observed at least ten times. CDR3 sequence (DNA): TGCAGTGCTAGAGATCGGGTGGGTGAGACCCAGTACTTC. Encoded protein: CSARDRVGETQYF. The chain recombines TRBV20-1 with TRBJ2-7; D unresolved. The J call may not be correct, given that the DNA end is closer to TRBJ2-5. This CDR3 region has 13 residues. Germline CDR1 reads DFQATT; CDR2 reads SNEGSKA (reference sequence).

The DNA of the CDR3 is TGCGCCAGCAGCCAAGAAAGGACATCCTCTGAGCGGCCCCAGCATTTT. Translated: CASSQERTSSERPQHF. This chain joins TRBV4-1 and TRBJ1-5, with D perhaps matching TRBD1 (5 bases). V was shortened by 0 bases and J by 9 bases, with 18 bases between the two germline ends. The length of the CDR3 is 16 residues. The germline V gene encodes CDR1 MGHRA and CDR2 YSYEKL.

This clonotype was picked up a small number of times. The chain uses TRBV6-1 and TRBJ1-2, with 8 positions matching TRBD1. V lost 6 bases, J lost 8 bases, and 5 bases stayed unmatched. Germline V gene data show CDR1 as MNHNS and CDR2 as SASEGT. The CDR3 runs to 12 residues. CDR3 residues: CASRGTGLGYTF. The CDR3 nucleotides read TGTGCCAGCAGAGGGACAGGCTTAGGCTACACCTTC.

The table lists this clonotype with a few counts. Written as DNA, the CDR3 is TGTGCCAGCAGTAGAGACAGGGCCCAGTACTTC. Translation: CASSRDRAQYF. This chain uses TRBV6-6 with TRBJ2-5; 7 bases agree with TRBD1. With 5 bases clipped from V and 9 bases from J, the junction kept 3 bases outside the gene matches. CDR3 length: 11 amino acids. Germline CDR1 and CDR2: MNHNY and SVGAGI (reference sequence).

The chain recombines TRBV6-1 with TRBJ1-1; D gene uncertain. Trimming removed 4 bases from V and 1 base from J, with 13 bases in between. This CDR3 spans 15 amino acids. The germline V gene has CDR1 MNHNS and CDR2 SASEGT. The CDR3 bases are TGTGCCAGCAGTGTAGCGGGCGCGGGGAACACTGAAGCTTTCTTT. Amino acid sequence: CASSVAGAGNTEAFF.

The chain recombines TRBV5-4 with TRBJ2-4, with D perhaps TRBD2 (5 bases). Germline V gene data show CDR1 as SGHNT and CDR2 as YYREEE (reference sequence). V dropped 4 bases and J dropped 4 bases, with 9 bases sitting between them. This CDR3 is built from 13 residues. As DNA, the CDR3 is TGTGCCAGCAGCCAGACGGGGAAAAACATTCAGTACTTC. Protein product: CASSQTGKNIQYF. Supplemented by reference TRBV5-4 and TRBJ2-4, the full variable domain reads ETGVTQSPTHLIKTRGQQVTLRCSSQSGHNTVSWYQQALGQGPQFIFQYYREEENGRGNFPPRFSGLQFPNYSSELNVNALELDDSALYLCASSQTGKNIQYFGAGTRLSVL.

The chain couples TRBV7-2 to TRBJ1-5; TRBD1 aligns across 7 bases. J gave up 6 bases and V 1 base, and 6 bases lay outside the gene matches. Germline CDR1 reads SGHTA; CDR2 reads FQGNSA. The CDR3 length is 15 residues. The CDR3 nucleotides read TGTGCCAGCAGCTTAGACGACAGGGTGGTTCAGCCCCAGCATTTT. Protein product: CASSLDDRVVQPQHF.

The chain combines TRBV14 with TRBJ2-1; TRBD1 agrees at 7 bases. The CDR3 runs to 12 residues. Germline CDR1 reads SGHDN; CDR2 reads FVKESK. Losses at the gene ends were 0 bases for V and 12 bases for J; bases not matched to a gene: 2. CDR3 amino acids: CASSQDWDRQFF. The CDR3 DNA reads TGTGCCAGCAGCCAAGATTGGGACAGGCAGTTCTTC.

Worth noting for this clonotype: Germline is not matched at one junction end, which may reflect a read error. The CDR3 nucleotides read TGCAGTGCTTTCAGGGAATTCGATAATTCACCCCCCCACTTT. Its protein product is CSAFREFDNSPPHF. The genes are TRBV20-1 and TRBJ1-6, with D perhaps TRBD1 (5 bases). CDR1 and CDR2 (germline): DFQATT, SNEGSKA (reference sequence). The CDR3 runs to 14 residues.

The genes are TRBV28 and TRBJ1-1; D perhaps matches TRBD1 (5 bases). V lost 10 bases and J 1 base, leaving 25 bases between the germline ends. The CDR3 sequence is 17 residues long. Per germline, CDR1 MDHEN and CDR2 SYDVKM. For the CDR3, the DNA is TGTGCCAACACTCCTTGGGCCTTGAAGGGGCCGAACACTGAAGCTTTCTTT. It codes for CANTPWALKGPNTEAFF.

This clonotype was counted a single time. A much larger clone lies a single base off, so this may be a read error. The genes are TRBV27 and TRBJ1-5, with D hard to call. Germline V gene sequence: CDR1 MNHEY, CDR2 SMNVEV (reference sequence). The CDR3 has 15 residues. CDR3 loop: CASREGVVGNRPQHF. The CDR3 DNA sequence: TGTGCCAGCAGGGAGGGTGTTGTGGGCAATCGGCCCCAGCATTTT.

This clonotype was seen more than once but under ten times. The genes are TRBV12-3 or TRBV12-4 and TRBJ1-2; D not resolved. V was shortened by 3 bases and J by 4 bases, with 9 bases between the two germline ends. The CDR3 is 13 residues long. This chain's CDR3 is CASSFGGPYGYTF. The CDR3 DNA sequence: TGTGCCAGCAGTTTCGGCGGGCCCTATGGCTACACCTTC.

This clonotype was detected a few times. The chain couples TRBV6-1 to TRBJ1-1; 9 positions match TRBD1. Per the germline V gene, CDR1 is MNHNS and CDR2 is SASEGT. The CDR3 loop spans 18 amino acids. After removal of 5 bases from V and 3 bases from J, the junction contained 16 bases not matched to a gene. For the CDR3, the DNA is TGTGCCAGCAGTCCCACGCCCGGGACAGGGAGTATTGACACTGAAGCTTTCTTT. Amino acid sequence: CASSPTPGTGSIDTEAFF.

This clonotype appeared many times. The V call is TRBV12-3 or TRBV12-4, the J call TRBJ2-1; TRBD1 matches at 7 bases. The CDR3 loop spans 13 amino acids. The CDR3 is CVSRGGSYNEQFF. CDR3 bases: TGTGTATCACGAGGGGGCTCGTACAATGAGCAGTTCTTC.

The sample holds many counts of this clonotype. The chain employs TRBV24-1 and TRBJ1-2, with D perhaps matching TRBD1 (5 bases). The CDR3 totals 15 residues. From germline, CDR1 is KGHDR and CDR2 SFDVKD. V was cut by 2 bases and J by 4 bases, with 13 bases left in between. The CDR3 nucleotides read TGTGCCACCAGTGATTGGGAAGGGGACGGCTATGGCTACACCTTC. Amino acid sequence: CATSDWEGDGYGYTF.

This clonotype appeared many times. The chain is built from TRBV5-1 and TRBJ2-3; D possibly corresponds to TRBD2 (5 bases). Trimming shortened V by 0 bases and J by 1 base, and 6 bases separated the two germline ends. The CDR3 sequence is 14 residues long. The germline CDR1 and CDR2 sequences are SGHRS and YFSETQ. The CDR3 protein is CASSLGRRTDTQYF. DNA of the CDR3: TGCGCCAGCAGCTTGGGGAGGCGCACAGATACGCAGTATTTT. The complete variable domain, with remaining parts taken from reference TRBV5-1 and TRBJ2-3, reads KAGVTQTPRYLIKTRGQQVTLSCSPISGHRSVSWYQQTPGQGLQFLFEYFSETQRNKGNFPGRFSGRQFSNSRSEMNVSTLELGDSALYLCASSLGRRTDTQYFGPGTRLTVL.

In regard to this clonotype: An end of the junction differs from the germline gene, which may be a read error. CDR3 sequence (DNA): TGTTCCAGCAGTACACGGACCTATGGCTACACCTTC. This codes for CSSSTRTYGYTF. The V and J genes are TRBV12-3 or TRBV12-4 and TRBJ1-2; D uncertain. The CDR3 extends over 12 amino acids.

V and J are TRBV5-5 and TRBJ2-4; no firm D call. Trimming pared 1 base from V and 0 bases from J, leaving 11 bases between. From germline, CDR1 is SGHKS and CDR2 YYEKEE (reference sequence). The CDR3 length is 16 residues. CDR3: CASSLLTPLAKNIQYF. CDR3 bases: TGTGCCAGCAGCTTGTTGACCCCCTTAGCCAAAAACATTCAGTACTTC.

This clonotype has only a few counts. The chain recombines TRBV2 with TRBJ2-3; a possible D gene is TRBD2 (5 bases). The CDR3 spans 14 residues. CDR1 and CDR2 (germline): SNHLY, FYNNEI. Trimming shortened V by 11 bases and J by 2 bases, and 17 bases separated the two germline ends. CDR3 region: CAAAGRGTTDTQYF. The DNA of the CDR3 is TGTGCCGCGGCAGGTCGGGGTACCACAGATACGCAGTATTTT.

This clonotype was observed once. The chain joins TRBV27 to TRBJ2-7; D not certain. Germline assignment: CDR1 MNHEY and CDR2 SMNVEV (reference sequence). Trimming took off 5 bases at V and 5 bases at J, with 13 bases between the two ends. The CDR3 contains 13 residues. The CDR3 DNA is TGTGCCAGCAGTGTGTCAAGAATTAACGAGCAGTACTTC. It yields the protein CASSVSRINEQYF.

The sample holds a few counts of this clonotype. The V gene is TRBV20-1, the J gene TRBJ2-6; possibly TRBD2 for D (6 bases). The CDR3 is made up of 17 amino acids. The V gene lost 3 bases and the J gene lost 2 bases, with 17 bases spanning the gap. Germline V gives CDR1 DFQATT, CDR2 SNEGSKA (reference sequence). In nucleotides, the CDR3 is TGCAGTGCTAGGGGGACTTACGTCCCGCCTGGGGCCAACGTCCTGACTTTC. It codes for CSARGTYVPPGANVLTF.

This clonotype turned up a few times. The chain combines TRBV4-2 with TRBJ1-1; D gene uncertain. The germline gives CDR1 LGHNA, CDR2 YNFKEQ. The CDR3 sequence is 15 residues long. V lost 0 bases, J lost 3 bases, and 11 bases lay in between. The DNA for the CDR3 is TGTGCCAGCAGCCAAGAGTGGTCGTTGGACACTGAAGCTTTCTTT. This translates into CASSQEWSLDTEAFF.

This clonotype was seen a few times. The chain links TRBV7-9 to TRBJ2-1; D call uncertain. Trimming removed 5 bases at V and 5 bases at J, with 16 bases between. The CDR3 sequence is 15 residues long. CDR1 SEHNR and CDR2 FQNEAQ come from the germline V gene (reference sequence). In DNA, the CDR3 is TGTGCCAGCAGCCCGATCCGGACCACACACAATGAGCAGTTCTTC. It codes for CASSPIRTTHNEQFF.

This clonotype has only a few counts. The chain is built from TRBV12-3 or TRBV12-4 and TRBJ1-5; possibly TRBD1 for D (5 bases). The V gene lost 7 bases and the J gene lost 4 bases, with 14 bases spanning the gap. The CDR3 has 14 residues. CDR3 sequence reads: CASTSSGVNQPQHF. In nucleotides, the CDR3 is TGTGCCAGCACCTCGTCGGGGGTAAATCAGCCCCAGCATTTT.

The chain joins TRBV20-1 to TRBJ2-3, with D possibly TRBD1 on 6 matching bases. Trimming cost V 5 bases and J 5 bases, with 14 bases left between them. The germline CDR1 and CDR2 sequences are DFQATT and SNEGSKA (reference sequence). CDR3 length: 13 residues. The CDR3 DNA reads TGCAGTGCTGGGGGCAGGGGTCGAGATACGCAGTATTTT. Its translation: CSAGGRGRDTQYF.

The sample holds a few counts of this clonotype. CDR3 DNA sequence: TGTGCCAGCAGTTTACGGTTGGCGGCCGACAATCAGCCCCAGCATTTT. As protein: CASSLRLAADNQPQHF. V and J are TRBV12-3 or TRBV12-4 and TRBJ1-5; D gene unclear. V shed 2 bases and J shed 3 bases, with 14 bases lying between them. CDR3 length equals 16 residues.

Of note for this clonotype: A much bigger clone sits one base away, suggesting this may be a read error. The chain combines TRBV11-2 with TRBJ2-1, with 8 nucleotides matching TRBD2. There are 20 residues in the CDR3. The germline gives CDR1 SGHAT, CDR2 FQNNGV. With V trimmed by 5 bases and J by 9 bases, 27 bases remained unmatched. This chain's CDR3 is CASSANGWGGGTVGYGEQFF. As DNA, the CDR3 is TGTGCCAGCAGCGCAAATGGTTGGGGCGGGGGGACTGTCGGCTACGGTGAGCAGTTCTTC.

Turning to this clonotype: A much larger clone lies one base from this, so it may be a read error. The CDR3 sequence is CASSLSGLARVEYF. CDR3 coding DNA: TGCGCCAGCAGCCTTAGCGGACTAGCGCGTGTGGAGTACTTC. V and J are TRBV5-1 and TRBJ2-5, with 9 bases aligning to TRBD2. This CDR3 contains 14 residues. The ends lost 4 bases at V and 12 bases at J; junction bases unmatched: 13. Germline CDR1 reads SGHRS; CDR2 reads YFSETQ.

This clonotype was counted a few times. The rearrangement links TRBV29-1 to TRBJ2-1, with 9 positions matching TRBD1. V gave up 5 bases and J gave up 3 bases; unmatched junction bases: 20. Germline CDR1 reads SQVTM; CDR2 reads ANQGSEA. This CDR3 is 19 amino acids long. The CDR3 coding sequence is TGCAGCGTTTCTTTGGCTCCCTGGACAGGGGACCATATCTACAATGAGCAGTTCTTC. Translated: CSVSLAPWTGDHIYNEQFF.

This clonotype was seen a few times. The J gene is TRBJ2-3, the V gene TRBV6-2 or TRBV6-3; 8 nucleotides line up with TRBD1. The CDR3 loop spans 14 amino acids. The V segment lost 5 bases and the J segment 4 bases; nucleotides outside the gene matches: 5. Germline V CDR1 and CDR2: MNHEY, SVGEGT. CDR3 region: CASSADRDPDTQYF. The CDR3 coding sequence is TGTGCCAGCAGTGCGGACAGGGACCCAGATACGCAGTATTTT.